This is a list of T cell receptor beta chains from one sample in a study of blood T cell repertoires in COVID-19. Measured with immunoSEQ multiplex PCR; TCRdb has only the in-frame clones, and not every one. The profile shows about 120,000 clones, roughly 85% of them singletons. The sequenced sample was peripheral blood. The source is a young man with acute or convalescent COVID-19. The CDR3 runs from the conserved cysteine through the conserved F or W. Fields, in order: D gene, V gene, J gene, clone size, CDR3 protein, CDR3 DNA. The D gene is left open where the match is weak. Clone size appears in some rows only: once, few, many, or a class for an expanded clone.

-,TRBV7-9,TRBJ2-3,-,CASSSQLGAMTDTQYF,TGTGCCAGCAGCTCTCAACTGGGGGCTATGACAGATACGCAGTATTTT
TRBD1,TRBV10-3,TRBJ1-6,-,CATTGQGNSPLHF,TGTGCCACCACAGGACAGGGTAATTCACCCCTCCACTTT
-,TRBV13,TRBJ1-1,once,CASSFPLRTEAFF,TGTGCCAGCAGCTTCCCTCTGCGAACTGAAGCTTTCTTT
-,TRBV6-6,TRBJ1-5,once,CASKGRQDNQPQHF,TGTGCCAGCAAAGGCCGACAGGACAATCAGCCCCAGCATTTT
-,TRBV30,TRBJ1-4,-,CACPKGATNEKLFF,TGTGCCTGTCCGAAGGGGGCAACTAATGAAAAACTGTTTTTT
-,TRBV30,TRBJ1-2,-,CAWLGGKDGYTF,TGTGCCTGGTTGGGGGGGAAGGATGGCTACACCTTC
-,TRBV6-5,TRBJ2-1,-,CAIKQGRSLDEQFF,TGTGCCATTAAACAGGGAAGGTCTTTGGATGAGCAGTTCTTC
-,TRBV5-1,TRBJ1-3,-,CASSSGSYPNSGNTIYF,TGCGCCAGCAGTTCCGGGTCGTACCCTAACTCTGGAAACACCATATATTTT
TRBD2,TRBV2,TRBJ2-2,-,CASSRTSGIAGELFF,TGTGCCAGCAGCCGGACTAGCGGGATCGCCGGGGAGCTGTTTTTT
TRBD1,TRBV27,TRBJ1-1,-,CASRLTGGTTEAFF,TGTGCCAGCAGACTGACAGGGGGCACCACTGAAGCTTTCTTT
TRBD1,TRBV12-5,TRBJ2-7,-,CASVRPGQGAYEQYF,TGTGCTAGTGTCCGTCCGGGACAGGGCGCCTACGAGCAGTACTTC
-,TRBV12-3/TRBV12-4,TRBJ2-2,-,CASSLRPTGELFF,TGTGCCAGCAGTTTGCGGCCAACCGGGGAGCTGTTTTTT
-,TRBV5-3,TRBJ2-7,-,CARSLLETAPDEQYF,TGTGCCAGAAGCCTGTTGGAGACAGCACCGGACGAGCAGTACTTC
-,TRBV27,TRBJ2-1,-,CASSPRAWNEQFF,TGTGCCAGCAGTCCCCGCGCCTGGAATGAGCAGTTCTTC
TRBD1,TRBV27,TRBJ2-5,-,CASRDREETQYF,TGTGCCAGCAGAGACAGGGAAGAGACCCAGTACTTC
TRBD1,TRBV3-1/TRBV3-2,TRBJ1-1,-,CASSWGQGNTEAFF,TGTGCCAGCAGCTGGGGACAGGGGAACACTGAAGCTTTCTTT
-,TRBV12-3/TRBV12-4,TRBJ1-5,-,CASSLFWGEPQHF,TGTGCCAGCAGTTTATTTTGGGGGGAGCCCCAGCATTTT
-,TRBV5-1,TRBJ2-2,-,CASSLEQGHTGELFF,TGCGCCAGCAGCTTGGAACAGGGTCACACCGGGGAGCTGTTTTTT
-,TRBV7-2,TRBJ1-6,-,CASSLGQGGSPLHF,TGTGCCAGCAGCTTAGGGCAGGGCGGCTCACCCCTCCACTTT
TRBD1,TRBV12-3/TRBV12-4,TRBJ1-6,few,CASRRDRGSPLHF,TGTGCCAGCAGGCGGGACAGGGGTTCACCCCTCCACTTT
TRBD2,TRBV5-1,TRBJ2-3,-,CASLIDPGGTTDTQYF,TGCGCCAGCTTAATTGATCCGGGGGGGACCACAGATACGCAGTATTTT
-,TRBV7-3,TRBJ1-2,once,CASRGNSDGYTF,TGTGCCAGCCGGGGGAATAGCGATGGCTACACCTTC
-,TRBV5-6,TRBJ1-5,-,CASSYRADNQPQHF,TGTGCCAGCAGCTACAGGGCAGACAATCAGCCCCAGCATTTT
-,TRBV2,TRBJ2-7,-,CASSERASGLDEQYF,TGTGCCAGCAGTGAAAGGGCCTCAGGACTCGACGAGCAGTACTTC
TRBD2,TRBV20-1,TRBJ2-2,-,CSASPSGRTGELFF,TGCAGTGCTAGTCCTAGCGGGAGGACCGGGGAGCTGTTTTTT
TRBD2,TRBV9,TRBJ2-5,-,CASSVLADGETQYF,TGTGCCAGCAGCGTACTAGCGGACGGAGAGACCCAGTACTTC
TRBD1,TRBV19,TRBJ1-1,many,CASRHRDRLNTEAFF,TGTGCCAGTCGCCACCGGGACAGACTAAACACTGAAGCTTTCTTT
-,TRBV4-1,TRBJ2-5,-,CASSRAGKETQYF,TGCGCCAGCAGCCGGGCGGGGAAAGAGACCCAGTACTTC
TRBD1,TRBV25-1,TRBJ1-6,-,CASSGSGTGISPLHF,TGTGCCAGCAGTGGATCCGGGACAGGAATTTCACCCCTCCACTTT
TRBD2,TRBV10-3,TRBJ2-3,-,CAISVRTSGSLGSDTQYF,TGTGCCATCAGTGTAAGGACTAGCGGGAGTCTTGGTTCAGATACGCAGTATTTT
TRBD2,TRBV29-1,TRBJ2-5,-,CSVRPGVAGGRETQYF,TGCAGCGTCCGCCCGGGGGTAGCGGGGGGGCGAGAGACCCAGTACTTC
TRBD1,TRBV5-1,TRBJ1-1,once,CASSLRGDRGSEAFF,TGCGCCAGCAGCTTGCGGGGGGACAGGGGATCTGAAGCTTTCTTT
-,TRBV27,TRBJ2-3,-,CASSPGLITDTQYF,TGTGCCAGCAGTCCCGGACTGATCACAGATACGCAGTATTTT
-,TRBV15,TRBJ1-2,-,CATSREAGALNYGYTF,TGTGCCACCAGCAGAGAAGCAGGGGCTCTTAACTATGGCTACACCTTC
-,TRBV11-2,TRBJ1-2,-,CASSLDTQGGGYTF,TGTGCCAGCAGCTTAGATACCCAGGGCGGTGGCTACACCTTC
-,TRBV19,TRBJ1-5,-,CASSIGQSNQPQHF,TGTGCCAGTAGTATCGGACAGAGCAATCAGCCCCAGCATTTT
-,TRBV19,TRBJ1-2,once,CASSIPLTGLLNYGYTF,TGTGCCAGTAGTATACCCCTAACAGGCCTCCTTAACTATGGCTACACCTTC
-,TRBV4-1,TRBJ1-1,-,CASSQVGGVSEAFF,TGCGCCAGCAGCCAAGTTGGAGGTGTTTCTGAAGCTTTCTTT
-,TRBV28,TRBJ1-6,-,CASSLENTGTDNSPLHF,TGTGCCAGCAGTTTGGAGAATACAGGGACGGATAATTCACCCCTCCACTTT
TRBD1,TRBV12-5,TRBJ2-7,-,CASGRDSSYEQYF,TGTGCTAGTGGAAGGGACAGCTCCTACGAGCAGTACTTC
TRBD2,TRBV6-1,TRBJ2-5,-,CASSEGLAGGQETQYF,TGTGCCAGCAGTGAAGGACTAGCGGGGGGCCAAGAGACCCAGTACTTC
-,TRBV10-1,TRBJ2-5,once,CASSALVGVGETQYF,TGCGCCAGCAGTGCACTAGTAGGTGTTGGAGAGACCCAGTACTTC
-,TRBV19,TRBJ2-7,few,CATTPRGSSLDEQYF,TGTGCCACTACCCCCAGGGGATCTAGCTTGGACGAGCAGTACTTC